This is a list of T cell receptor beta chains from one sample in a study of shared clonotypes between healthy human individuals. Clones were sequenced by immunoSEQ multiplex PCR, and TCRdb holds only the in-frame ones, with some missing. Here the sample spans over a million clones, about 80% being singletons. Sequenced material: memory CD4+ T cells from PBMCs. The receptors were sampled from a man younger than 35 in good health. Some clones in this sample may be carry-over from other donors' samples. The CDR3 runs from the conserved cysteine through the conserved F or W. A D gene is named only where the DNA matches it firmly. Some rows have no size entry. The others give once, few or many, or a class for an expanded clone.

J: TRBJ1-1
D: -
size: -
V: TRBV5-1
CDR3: CASSPLTVNTEAFF
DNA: TGCGCCAGCAGCCCCCTTACAGTGAACACTGAAGCTTTCTTT

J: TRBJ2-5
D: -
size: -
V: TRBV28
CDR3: CASSLTVADGFETQYF
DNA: TGTGCCAGCAGCCTGACCGTGGCGGATGGTTTTGAGACCCAGTACTTC

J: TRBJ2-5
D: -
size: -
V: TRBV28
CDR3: CASSLIEETQYF
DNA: TGTGCCAGCAGTTTAATAGAAGAGACCCAGTACTTC

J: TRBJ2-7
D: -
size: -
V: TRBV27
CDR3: CASSFSRGDPYEQYF
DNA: TGTGCCAGCAGTTTTAGCAGGGGAGACCCCTACGAGCAGTACTTC

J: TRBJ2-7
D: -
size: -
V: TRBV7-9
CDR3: CASSFPIDRPRYEQYF
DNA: TGTGCCAGCAGCTTTCCCATTGACAGGCCCCGCTACGAGCAGTACTTC

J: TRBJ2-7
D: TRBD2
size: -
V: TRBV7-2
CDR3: CASSLSGLAGDPYEQYF
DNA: TGTGCCAGCAGCTTATCGGGACTAGCGGGGGACCCCTACGAGCAGTACTTC

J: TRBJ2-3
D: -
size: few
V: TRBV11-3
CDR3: CASSLGRGTDTQYF
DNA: TGTGCCAGCAGCTTAGGTCGGGGCACAGATACGCAGTATTTT

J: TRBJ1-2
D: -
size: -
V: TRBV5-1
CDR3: CASSLVGQNGYTF
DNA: TGCGCCAGCAGCTTGGTTGGCCAGAATGGCTACACCTTC

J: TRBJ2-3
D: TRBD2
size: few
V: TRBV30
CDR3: CAWSGRAADTQYF
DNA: TGTGCCTGGAGCGGGAGGGCCGCAGATACGCAGTATTTT

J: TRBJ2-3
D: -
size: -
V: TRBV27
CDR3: CASSQTRYHTQYF
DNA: TGTGCCAGCAGTCAGACTAGATATCATACGCAGTATTTT

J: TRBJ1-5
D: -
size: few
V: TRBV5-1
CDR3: CASSLAPMGSQPQHF
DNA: TGCGCCAGCAGCTTGGCCCCGATGGGGAGTCAGCCCCAGCATTTT

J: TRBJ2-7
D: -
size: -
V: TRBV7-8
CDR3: CASSPIAGQGYEQYF
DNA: TGTGCCAGCAGCCCCATAGCGGGACAGGGCTACGAGCAGTACTTC

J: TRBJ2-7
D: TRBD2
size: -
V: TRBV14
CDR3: CASSSQASGSNEQYF
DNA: TGTGCCAGCAGCTCCCAGGCTAGCGGGAGTAACGAGCAGTACTTC

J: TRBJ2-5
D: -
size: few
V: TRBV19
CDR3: CASSVRLVTQETQYF
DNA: TGTGCCAGTAGTGTGCGACTAGTTACCCAAGAGACCCAGTACTTC

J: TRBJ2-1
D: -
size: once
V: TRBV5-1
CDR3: CASSFDGSSYNEQFF
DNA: TGCGCCAGCAGCTTCGACGGTAGCTCCTACAATGAGCAGTTCTTC

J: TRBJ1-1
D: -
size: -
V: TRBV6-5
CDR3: CASSYPGVNTEAFF
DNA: TGTGCCAGCAGTTATCCAGGGGTAAACACTGAAGCTTTCTTT

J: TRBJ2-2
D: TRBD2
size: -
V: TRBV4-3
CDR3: CASSRRLAGDELFF
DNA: TGCGCCAGCAGCCGCCGACTAGCGGGAGACGAGCTGTTTTTT

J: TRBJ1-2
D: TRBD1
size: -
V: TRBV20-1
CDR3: CSVTTGYGYTF
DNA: TGCAGTGTGACGACAGGGTATGGCTACACCTTC